This T cell receptor (beta chain) was captured in a study of control samples from healthy donors and cancer patients. Data came from immunoSEQ multiplex PCR; TCRdb stores just in-frame clones and leaves some out. The sample has 120,000 or so clones; under 95% are singletons. The CDR3 loop spans 15 amino acids. Germline CDR1 and CDR2: LNHDA and SQIVND (reference sequence). V lost 3 bases and J lost 2; bases outside the gene matches: 6. The chain joins TRBV19 to TRBJ2-7; 8 bases agree with TRBD1. Sequenced: PBMCs. This clonotype was sampled from a man in his fifties or sixties with head and neck cancer. CDR3 loop: CASSIGQGAPYEQYF. CDR3 in DNA: TGTGCCAGTAGTATCGGGCAGGGGGCCCCCTACGAGCAGTACTTC.